Below are 29 T cell receptor beta chains sequenced from a single sample in a study of cytomegalovirus exposure and HLA in healthy donors. Profiled with immunoSEQ multiplex PCR; TCRdb holds only in-frame clones, not every one. The sample holds 70,000 to 85,000 clones, 90% to 95% seen once. The sample was PBMCs. These receptors were taken from a woman between 18 and 29 years old in good health and CMV-seropositive.

On this clone: The same CDR3 arises from other DNA sequences in this sample as well. The chain links TRBV18 to TRBJ2-7, with 8 bases that match TRBD1. CDR3 size: 15 residues. The trim removed 1 base at V and 0 bases at J, leaving 2 bases unmatched. The V gene's germline CDR1 is KGHSH and CDR2 LQKENI. The CDR3 loop reads CASSPRQGTSYEQYF. For the CDR3, the DNA is TGTGCCAGCTCACCACGACAGGGGACCTCCTACGAGCAGTACTTC.

This rearrangement joins TRBV15 to TRBJ2-1; D call uncertain. The CDR3 is 17 amino acids. V was cut by 0 bases and J by 1 base, with 13 bases left in between. The V gene's germline CDR1 is LNHNV and CDR2 YYDKDF (reference sequence). The chain's CDR3 is CATSRDLPGISYNEQFF. The CDR3 nucleotides are TGTGCCACCAGCAGAGATCTCCCAGGTATTTCCTACAATGAGCAGTTCTTC. Looking up the rest from reference TRBV15 and TRBJ2-1 gives the full variable domain: DAMVIQNPRYQVTQFGKPVTLSCSQTLNHNVMYWYQQKSSQAPKLLFHYYDKDFNNEADTPDNFQSRRPNTSFCFLDIRSPGLGDTAMYLCATSRDLPGISYNEQFFGPGTRLTVL.

The rearrangement uses TRBV19 and TRBJ1-5, with TRBD1 identical over 7 bases. Unmatched junction bases numbered 2, after V lost 5 bases and J lost 4 bases. There are 13 residues in the CDR3. Germline values: CDR1 LNHDA, CDR2 SQIVND (reference sequence). CDR3 nucleotide sequence: TGTGCCAGTAGTGACAGGGAAAATCAGCCCCAGCATTTT. As protein: CASSDRENQPQHF.

This clone was detected only once. V gene TRBV5-6 combines with J gene TRBJ1-1, with 9 bases identical to TRBD1. The CDR3 has 14 residues. The V segment lost 7 bases and the J segment 7 bases; nucleotides outside the gene matches: 11. Germline V gives CDR1 SGHDT, CDR2 YYEEEE. CDR3 sequence reads: CASSMDRGDYEAFF. CDR3 coding DNA: TGTGCCAGCTCTATGGACAGGGGTGATTATGAAGCTTTCTTT.

The rearrangement uses TRBV5-1 and TRBJ2-7; 10 nucleotides line up with TRBD1. The CDR3 is 14 amino acids. Germline CDR1 SGHRS, CDR2 YFSETQ. The trim removed 3 bases at V and 6 bases at J, leaving 6 bases unmatched. CDR3 sequence reads: CASSSGQGQGEQYF. The CDR3 nucleotides are TGCGCCAGCAGCTCGGGACAGGGGCAGGGCGAGCAGTACTTC.

This clone was seen repeatedly, ten times or more. V usage is TRBV6-1 and J usage is TRBJ2-5; 10 bases fit TRBD2. Germline CDR1 reads MNHNS; CDR2 reads SASEGT. This CDR3 comprises 15 residues. V was clipped by 3 bases and J by 5 bases; unmatched bases: 6. The DNA of the CDR3 is TGTGCCAGCAGTGAGGGGACTAGCGACGCGGAGACCCAGTACTTC. It is translated as CASSEGTSDAETQYF.

The chain employs TRBV6-5 and TRBJ1-5, with D unresolved. Germline V gene sequence: CDR1 MNHEY, CDR2 SVGAGI. This CDR3 comprises 15 residues. V lost 5 bases, J lost 4 bases, and 15 bases lay in between. CDR3 in DNA: TGTGCCAGCAGTAGAGGGAGAACCGAAAATCAGCCCCAGCATTTT. Its translation is CASSRGRTENQPQHF.

This chain connects TRBV12-5 to TRBJ1-1; D is undetermined. This CDR3 region has 14 residues. Trimming stripped 6 bases from V and 2 bases from J, with 13 bases between. Germline assignment: CDR1 LGHNT and CDR2 FRNRAP. The CDR3 nucleotides read TGTGCTAGTGGCCTTGGGCACATTAACACTGAAGCTTTCTTT. Its translation is CASGLGHINTEAFF.

The chain joins TRBV2 to TRBJ1-1, with 7 bases matching TRBD1. The CDR3 has 14 residues. Trimming took 8 bases from V and 6 from J; bases not matched to a gene: 12. The germline gives CDR1 SNHLY, CDR2 FYNNEI. CDR3 sequence: CASGQGGIKSEAFF. The CDR3 nucleotides read TGTGCCAGCGGTCAGGGGGGAATTAAGTCTGAAGCTTTCTTT.

CDR3 nucleotides: TGCAGCGTTGAGGAGGTTAATGAGCAGTTCTTC. Protein sequence: CSVEEVNEQFF. The chain joins TRBV29-1 to TRBJ2-1; a weak D match, TRBD2 (5 bases). Germline values: CDR1 SQVTM, CDR2 ANQGSEA. The CDR3 is 11 amino acids. V lost 3 bases and J 7 bases, leaving 7 bases between the germline ends.

The chain uses TRBV19 and TRBJ2-7; 8 bases agree with TRBD1. Trimming took 3 bases from V and 6 from J; bases not matched to a gene: 7. CDR1 is LNHDA, CDR2 SQIVND, per germline (reference sequence). The CDR3 is made up of 14 amino acids. This chain's CDR3 is CASSMGQVTPEQYF. The CDR3 region has the DNA TGTGCCAGTAGTATGGGACAGGTCACTCCCGAGCAGTACTTC.

This clone showed up just once. V gene TRBV27 combines with J gene TRBJ2-2, with 8 bases that match TRBD2. J was trimmed by 3 bases and V by 2 bases; bases with no gene match: 8. Per the germline V gene, CDR1 is MNHEY and CDR2 is SMNVEV (reference sequence). The CDR3 runs to 17 residues. In DNA form, the CDR3 reads TGTGCCAGCAGTTTAAGGGACGGGAGGGGCGACACCGGGGAGCTGTTTTTT. Its protein product is CASSLRDGRGDTGELFF.

The chain uses TRBV7-3 and TRBJ2-3, with D possibly being TRBD1 (6 bases). Trimming left V 1 base short and J 5 bases short, with 13 bases between. The CDR3 length is 15 residues. In germline, CDR1 is SGHTA, CDR2 FQGTGA. The DNA for the CDR3 is TGTGCCAGCAGCTTAAGGGGGAGAGGGGGAGATACGCAGTATTTT. Protein: CASSLRGRGGDTQYF.

This clone was seen a single time. V usage is TRBV7-9 and J usage is TRBJ2-1, with D possibly TRBD1 on 6 matching bases. This CDR3 contains 15 residues. V was trimmed by 1 base and J by 8 bases, leaving 15 bases between them. CDR1 SEHNR and CDR2 FQNEAQ come from the germline V gene (reference sequence). CDR3 bases: TGTGCCAGCAGCTTAGGATCTGTCAGGGGCGATGAGCAGTTCTTC. Its protein product is CASSLGSVRGDEQFF.

Here the CDR3 reads CASNGAGSYNEQFF. CDR3 bases: TGTGCCAGCAATGGCGCGGGCTCCTACAATGAGCAGTTCTTC. The chain couples TRBV7-9 to TRBJ2-1; the D gene is possibly TRBD2 (5 bases). This CDR3 contains 14 residues. The V gene's germline CDR1 is SEHNR and CDR2 FQNEAQ (reference sequence). Trimming shortened V by 7 bases and J by 0 bases, and 10 bases separated the two germline ends.

This rearrangement joins TRBV2 to TRBJ1-1; perhaps TRBD1 as D (5 bases). Trimming took 7 bases from V and 5 from J, leaving 20 bases between them. Germline assignment: CDR1 SNHLY and CDR2 FYNNEI. This CDR3 has 15 amino acids. The CDR3 sequence is CASIWDTGVGTEAFF. CDR3 sequence (DNA): TGTGCCAGCATTTGGGATACGGGGGTAGGGACTGAAGCTTTCTTT.

The V gene is TRBV7-8, the J gene TRBJ1-2; 8 bases are shared with TRBD1. CDR1 and CDR2 (germline): SGHVS, FQNEAQ. CDR3 length equals 14 residues. J was trimmed by 7 bases and V by 2 bases; bases with no gene match: 6. In nucleotides, the CDR3 is TGTGCCAGCAGCTTAAGGGCAGGGGGCCGTGGCTACACCTTC. Its translation is CASSLRAGGRGYTF.

The chain joins TRBV2 to TRBJ1-6; the D gene is possibly TRBD1 (6 bases). The CDR3 is 12 residues long. With 6 bases removed from V and 11 bases from J, the gap between germline ends came to 11 bases. Germline V gene data show CDR1 as SNHLY and CDR2 as FYNNEI. The DNA for the CDR3 is TGTGCCAGCAGGGGGGACATTGCACCCCTCCACTTT. Its translation: CASRGDIAPLHF.

This clone has a handful of counts. The V call is TRBV27, the J call TRBJ2-7, with 8 bases that match TRBD2. V gave up 5 bases and J gave up 4 bases; unmatched junction bases: 13. Germline CDR1 reads MNHEY; CDR2 reads SMNVEV (reference sequence). The CDR3 has 16 amino acids. Written as DNA, the CDR3 is TGTGCCAGCAGTCGCGCCTGGGCTAGCGGGTCTTACGAGCAGTACTTC. Residues: CASSRAWASGSYEQYF.

The J gene is TRBJ2-1, the V gene TRBV10-3; D is possibly TRBD2 (5 bases). The CDR3 sequence is 19 residues long. V gave up 4 bases and J gave up 0 bases, with 22 bases separating them. Germline V CDR1 and CDR2: ENHRY, SYGVKD. The CDR3 spells CAISGGSSVRSSSYNEQFF. CDR3 sequence (DNA): TGTGCCATCAGTGGAGGGAGTAGCGTAAGGTCGAGCTCCTACAATGAGCAGTTCTTC.

The chain has TRBV16 and TRBJ2-1; D is possibly TRBD2 (5 bases). Germline V gene data show CDR1 as KGHSY and CDR2 as FQNENV. The V end was cut by 3 bases, the J end by 7 bases, with 10 bases between. The CDR3 is 13 amino acids. The CDR3 protein is CASSQGRLNEQFF. CDR3 nucleotide sequence: TGTGCCAGCAGCCAGGGCAGACTAAATGAGCAGTTCTTC.

The rearrangement uses TRBV11-2 and TRBJ2-3; 7 nucleotides match TRBD1. The CDR3 spans 15 residues. Germline values: CDR1 SGHAT, CDR2 FQNNGV. V lost 0 bases to trimming and J lost 4 bases; unmatched junction nucleotides: 4. CDR3 nucleotide sequence: TGTGCCAGCAGCTTAGAGCCCACAGGGGCAGATACGCAGTATTTT. This encodes CASSLEPTGADTQYF.

This chain uses TRBV19 with TRBJ2-1; D possibly corresponds to TRBD1 (5 bases). This CDR3 spans 14 amino acids. The V gene lost 8 bases and the J gene lost 0 bases, with 11 bases spanning the gap. Germline values: CDR1 LNHDA, CDR2 SQIVND (reference sequence). The CDR3 spells CASALQVSYNEQFF. The CDR3, as DNA: TGTGCCAGTGCATTACAGGTCTCCTACAATGAGCAGTTCTTC. Combining the CDR3 with reference TRBV19 and TRBJ2-1 gives the whole variable domain DGGITQSPKYLFRKEGQNVTLSCEQNLNHDAMYWYRQDPGQGLRLIYYSQIVNDFQKGDIAEGYSVSREKKESFPLTVTSAQKNPTAFYLCASALQVSYNEQFFGPGTRLTVL.

This chain joins TRBV4-3 and TRBJ1-1, with D unclear. Per germline, CDR1 LGHNA and CDR2 YSLEER. The CDR3 runs to 19 residues. V lost 0 bases and J 0 bases, leaving 20 bases between the germline ends. CDR3 region: CASSQDGEIPGEVNTEAFF. CDR3 in DNA: TGCGCCAGCAGCCAAGATGGAGAGATCCCGGGAGAGGTGAACACTGAAGCTTTCTTT.

The genes are TRBV5-1 and TRBJ2-5, with TRBD1 matching 9 bases. With V trimmed by 3 bases and J by 5 bases, 5 bases remained unmatched. This CDR3 spans 14 amino acids. Germline loops: CDR1 SGHRS, CDR2 YFSETQ. In DNA form, the CDR3 reads TGCGCCAGCAGCTGGGGACAGGGAGGGGAGACCCAGTACTTC. Amino acids: CASSWGQGGETQYF.

The V call is TRBV7-9, the J call TRBJ2-7; the D gene is possibly TRBD2 (5 bases). V lost 4 bases and J lost 2, with 18 bases in between. The CDR3 consists of 16 residues. Germline V lookup: CDR1 SEHNR, CDR2 FQNEAQ (reference sequence). The DNA of the CDR3 is TGTGCCAGCAGCTCCTCACAAGACGGGAACCCCTACGAGCAGTACTTC. Translated: CASSSSQDGNPYEQYF.

The rearrangement joins TRBV6-1 to TRBJ1-2; 10 bases align to TRBD1. This CDR3 contains 18 residues. Per the germline V gene, CDR1 is MNHNS and CDR2 is SASEGT. V shed 4 bases and J 7 bases; nucleotides not matched to a gene: 18. CDR3 in amino acids: CASSVRTGGMWGTSGYTF. CDR3 in DNA: TGTGCCAGCAGTGTACGGACAGGGGGGATGTGGGGGACCTCTGGCTACACCTTC.

The chain combines TRBV30 with TRBJ2-7; 14 bases align to TRBD2. CDR1 GTSNPN and CDR2 SVGIG come from the germline V gene (reference sequence). This CDR3 region has 15 residues. Trimming took 2 bases from V and 7 from J; bases not matched to a gene: 7. The CDR3 DNA reads as TGTGCCTGGAGTCTCCAGGGACTAGCGGGAGAAGAGCAGTACTTC. It yields the protein CAWSLQGLAGEEQYF.

This chain connects TRBV6-1 to TRBJ2-2; TRBD1 matches at 9 bases. CDR3 size: 13 residues. V shed 4 bases, J shed 6 bases, and the junction held 0 bases outside the gene matches. CDR1 and CDR2 from the germline V gene are MNHNS and SASEGT. The CDR3 spells CASSGQGAGELFF. CDR3 nucleotides: TGTGCCAGCAGTGGACAGGGGGCCGGGGAGCTGTTTTTT.